This entry lists 25 T cell receptor beta chains sequenced from one sample in a study of blood T cell repertoires in COVID-19. Assay: immunoSEQ multiplex PCR; the TCRdb copy retains only in-frame clones and omits some. There are hundreds of thousands of clones in the sample; approximately 79% occur only once, and 4% lies in the top ten. Input material: peripheral blood. Receptors originate from a woman in her 40s with active or convalescent COVID-19.

This chain's CDR3 is CASSSDRGTYEQYF. CDR3 coding DNA: TGTGCCAGCAGCTCGGACAGGGGAACCTACGAGCAGTACTTC. The rearrangement joins TRBV7-9 to TRBJ2-7, with 9 bases matching TRBD1. V shed 4 bases and J 2 bases; nucleotides not matched to a gene: 3. CDR3 length equals 14 residues. Germline-derived CDR1 and CDR2 are SEHNR and FQNEAQ (reference sequence).

The chain employs TRBV27 and TRBJ2-7; 7 nucleotides agree with TRBD1. With 3 bases clipped from V and 4 bases from J, the junction kept 9 bases outside the gene matches. Per the germline V gene, CDR1 is MNHEY and CDR2 is SMNVEV (reference sequence). CDR3 length: 15 residues. The CDR3 nucleotides read TGTGCCAGCAGTTTTTCTTCGACAGGGCAGTACGAGCAGTACTTC. Its translation: CASSFSSTGQYEQYF.

About this clone: The sample holds other DNA sequences that translate to the same CDR3. The chain combines TRBV3-1 (or the pseudogene TRBV3-2) with TRBJ2-5; D perhaps matches TRBD1 (5 bases). The V gene's germline CDR1 is LGHDT and CDR2 YNNKEL (reference sequence). V lost 4 bases, J lost 2 bases, and 8 bases lay in between. The CDR3 contains 13 residues. CDR3 in amino acids: CASSPGQQETQYF. The CDR3 coding sequence is TGTGCCAGCAGCCCTGGACAACAAGAGACCCAGTACTTC.

This clone was detected a few times. The chain recombines TRBV5-4 with TRBJ2-1; TRBD2 agrees at 14 bases. This CDR3 comprises 15 residues. V lost 5 bases to trimming and J lost 5 bases; unmatched junction nucleotides: 3. Germline V CDR1 and CDR2: SGHNT, YYREEE (reference sequence). Written as DNA, the CDR3 is TGTGCCAGCAGGGGACTAGCGGGGGTTAACAATGAGCAGTTCTTC. This encodes CASRGLAGVNNEQFF. Together with reference TRBV5-4 and TRBJ2-1, the CDR3 gives the full variable domain: ETGVTQSPTHLIKTRGQQVTLRCSSQSGHNTVSWYQQALGQGPQFIFQYYREEENGRGNFPPRFSGLQFPNYSSELNVNALELDDSALYLCASRGLAGVNNEQFFGPGTRLTVL.

V and J are TRBV27 and TRBJ2-7; D may be TRBD1 (6 bases). There are 14 residues in the CDR3. CDR1 and CDR2 (germline): MNHEY, SMNVEV (reference sequence). Trimming pared 0 bases from V and 5 bases from J, leaving 11 bases between. The chain's CDR3 is CASSLSRGTNEQYF. DNA of the CDR3: TGTGCCAGCAGTTTATCGCGTGGGACAAACGAGCAGTACTTC.

This clone was counted between two and nine times. The chain has TRBV6-5 and TRBJ1-1, with 8 bases aligning to TRBD1. V lost 6 bases, J lost 6 bases, and 9 bases stayed unmatched. From germline, CDR1 is MNHEY and CDR2 SVGAGI. CDR3 length: 14 amino acids. CDR3: CASSPDRVKAEAFF. The CDR3 DNA is TGTGCCAGCAGCCCGGACAGGGTGAAGGCTGAAGCTTTCTTT.

CDR3 DNA: TGTGCCTGGAGTGTACCCAGGGGAGCAGATACGCAGTATTTT. Protein: CAWSVPRGADTQYF. The genes are TRBV30 and TRBJ2-3, with a tentative D call TRBD1 (6 bases). The CDR3 is made up of 14 amino acids. Germline lookup yields CDR1 GTSNPN and CDR2 SVGIG (reference sequence). Trimming pared 0 bases from V and 4 bases from J, leaving 11 bases between.

The J gene is TRBJ1-5, the V gene TRBV28; D is uncertain. The CDR3 covers 17 residues. V was cut by 3 bases and J by 0 bases, with 15 bases left in between. From germline, CDR1 is MDHEN and CDR2 SYDVKM. CDR3 sequence: CASSFFSRGYSNQPQHF. The CDR3 DNA follows: TGTGCCAGCAGTTTCTTTAGTCGGGGTTATAGCAATCAGCCCCAGCATTTT.

The chain recombines TRBV10-1 with TRBJ1-1; 8 bases are a match to TRBD1. V gave up 5 bases and J gave up 1 base; unmatched junction bases: 3. The CDR3 is 14 residues long. In germline, CDR1 is WNHNN, CDR2 SYGVQD (reference sequence). The CDR3 DNA is TGCGCCAGCAGTACGGACAGGGCGAACACTGAAGCTTTCTTT. Translation: CASSTDRANTEAFF.

The chain carries TRBV12-5 and TRBJ2-5; possibly TRBD1 for D (5 bases). With 7 bases removed from V and 0 bases from J, the gap between germline ends came to 18 bases. The CDR3 contains 16 residues. In germline, CDR1 is LGHNT, CDR2 FRNRAP. The CDR3 DNA sequence: TGTGCTAGTGCCCACAGGACCCCCGGACACCAAGAGACCCAGTACTTC. Residues: CASAHRTPGHQETQYF.

The chain recombines TRBV14 with TRBJ2-1; 10 bases match TRBD1. This CDR3 is 16 amino acids long. J was trimmed by 8 bases and V by 3 bases; bases with no gene match: 10. Germline V gives CDR1 SGHDN, CDR2 FVKESK. CDR3 coding DNA: TGTGCCAGCAGCCACGTCCGGGACAGGGGAAACCATGAGCAGTTCTTC. It encodes CASSHVRDRGNHEQFF. Supplemented by reference TRBV14 and TRBJ2-1, the full variable domain reads EAGVTQFPSHSVIEKGQTVTLRCDPISGHDNLYWYRRVMGKEIKFLLHFVKESKQDESGMPNNRFLAERTGGTYSTLKVQPAELEDSGVYFCASSHVRDRGNHEQFFGPGTRLTVL.

This clone appeared a few times. This sequence joins TRBV4-1 and TRBJ2-3; 11 bases align to TRBD2. CDR1 and CDR2 from the germline V gene are MGHRA and YSYEKL. Trimming cost V 2 bases and J 0 bases; bases outside gene matches: 4. The CDR3 loop spans 17 amino acids. CDR3: CASSQTGTSGSTDTQYF. The DNA for the CDR3 is TGCGCCAGCAGCCAAACCGGGACTAGCGGTAGCACAGATACGCAGTATTTT.

This chain connects TRBV18 to TRBJ1-5, with 8 bases lining up with TRBD1. This CDR3 is built from 16 residues. CDR1 and CDR2 from the germline V gene are KGHSH and LQKENI. The J segment lost 0 bases and the V segment lost 3 bases, leaving 4 bases of the junction unmatched. The CDR3 loop is CASSPRTGSSNQPQHF. The CDR3 DNA reads TGTGCCAGCTCACCCAGGACAGGGAGTAGCAATCAGCCCCAGCATTTT.

As for this clone: This sample also contains other DNA sequences that code for the same CDR3. The chain recombines TRBV18 with TRBJ1-6, with TRBD1 matching 10 bases. There are 14 residues in the CDR3. The J segment lost 9 bases and the V segment lost 1 base, leaving 0 bases of the junction unmatched. The germline CDR1 and CDR2 sequences are KGHSH and LQKENI. In DNA, the CDR3 is TGTGCCAGCTCACCACGGGACAGGGGTTCACCCCTCCACTTT. Its protein is CASSPRDRGSPLHF.

V and J are TRBV10-1 and TRBJ2-3; 7 nucleotides align to TRBD1. The CDR3 runs 14 residues. With V trimmed by 4 bases and J by 6 bases, 7 bases remained unmatched. Germline values: CDR1 WNHNN, CDR2 SYGVQD (reference sequence). Written as DNA, the CDR3 is TGCGCCAGCAGTGCCGGACAGGTAGAGGATACGCAGTATTTT. Amino acid sequence: CASSAGQVEDTQYF.

The CDR3 sequence: CSVIPHGGGSTEAFF. The CDR3 bases are TGCAGCGTCATCCCCCACGGGGGAGGGTCCACTGAAGCTTTCTTT. The chain has TRBV29-1 and TRBJ1-1; a weak D match, TRBD1 (5 bases). V was shortened by 6 bases and J by 4 bases, with 21 bases between the two germline ends. Germline CDR1 reads SQVTM; CDR2 reads ANQGSEA. This CDR3 region has 15 residues.

This chain links TRBV29-1 with TRBJ1-1; maybe TRBD1 (5 bases). Germline CDR1 reads SQVTM; CDR2 reads ANQGSEA. V was clipped by 4 bases and J by 3 bases, with 15 bases between them. CDR3 length: 14 residues. CDR3 region: CSVAQGRAHTEAFF. In nucleotides, the CDR3 is TGCAGCGTTGCCCAGGGCAGGGCTCACACTGAAGCTTTCTTT.

The chain recombines TRBV2 with TRBJ2-1, with D tentatively TRBD2 (6 bases). V lost 1 base and J lost 4, with 11 bases in between. CDR3 length equals 15 residues. Germline V lookup: CDR1 SNHLY, CDR2 FYNNEI. CDR3 loop: CASSEDVAGYNEQFF. CDR3 bases: TGTGCCAGCAGTGAAGATGTTGCGGGGTACAATGAGCAGTTCTTC.

J is TRBJ1-5 and V is TRBV7-8, with D possibly TRBD1 on 6 matching bases. This CDR3 is 14 amino acids long. The V end was cut by 2 bases, the J end by 4 bases, with 9 bases between. The germline gives CDR1 SGHVS, CDR2 FQNEAQ. This chain's CDR3 is CASSLSGVNQPQHF. CDR3 DNA: TGTGCCAGCAGCTTATCAGGGGTTAATCAGCCCCAGCATTTT.

This clone was recorded only once. The chain joins TRBV5-1 to TRBJ2-1; 10 bases map to TRBD1. The CDR3 runs to 15 residues. Trimming removed 8 bases from V and 6 bases from J; junction bases left unmatched: 11. In germline, CDR1 is SGHRS, CDR2 YFSETQ. The CDR3 region has the DNA TGCGCCAGTAGTGACCGGGACAGGGGATCCAATGAGCAGTTCTTC. This translates into CASSDRDRGSNEQFF.

This rearrangement joins TRBV6-2 or TRBV6-3 to TRBJ1-5, with D perhaps TRBD1 (5 bases). CDR1 and CDR2 from the germline V gene are MNHEY and SVGEGT. The CDR3 has 13 residues. The ends were cut back, 5 bases at V and 7 bases at J, with 12 bases in the middle. In nucleotides, the CDR3 is TGTGCCAGCAGTGCCTGGAGGGGCCAGCCCCAGCATTTT. It is translated as CASSAWRGQPQHF.

This sequence joins TRBV5-1 and TRBJ1-1; tentatively, D is TRBD1 (6 bases). Germline V gene data show CDR1 as SGHRS and CDR2 as YFSETQ. This CDR3 region has 16 residues. Trimming pared 0 bases from V and 2 bases from J, leaving 14 bases between. The CDR3 nucleotides read TGCGCCAGCAGCTTGGATTACAGGACAGCCAACACTGAAGCTTTCTTT. Amino acid sequence: CASSLDYRTANTEAFF. The full variable domain, completed using reference TRBV5-1 and TRBJ1-1, is KAGVTQTPRYLIKTRGQQVTLSCSPISGHRSVSWYQQTPGQGLQFLFEYFSETQRNKGNFPGRFSGRQFSNSRSEMNVSTLELGDSALYLCASSLDYRTANTEAFFGQGTRLTVV.

The gene calls are TRBV29-1 and TRBJ1-2; D unresolved. V gave up 2 bases and J gave up 5 bases, with 9 bases separating them. The CDR3 spans 12 residues. Germline CDR1 and CDR2: SQVTM and ANQGSEA. CDR3 sequence reads: CSVEKTSYGYTF. The CDR3 coding sequence is TGCAGCGTTGAAAAGACATCTTATGGCTACACCTTC.

The chain combines TRBV3-1 (or the pseudogene TRBV3-2) with TRBJ2-7; the match to TRBD1 covers 10 bases. CDR1 is LGHDT and CDR2 is YNNKEL in the germline V gene (reference sequence). J was trimmed by 6 bases and V by 6 bases; bases with no gene match: 8. The CDR3 length is 14 residues. The CDR3: CASSRRTGGIEQYF. The CDR3 DNA follows: TGTGCCAGCAGTCGAAGGACAGGGGGAATCGAGCAGTACTTC.

The V and J genes are TRBV4-1 and TRBJ1-1, with 7 bases identical to TRBD1. Germline V CDR1 and CDR2: MGHRA, YSYEKL. The CDR3 is 16 amino acids. V gave up 0 bases and J gave up 5 bases; unmatched junction bases: 9. In DNA, the CDR3 is TGCGCCAGCAGCCAAGATTTTAGGGGGCGAGGGACTGAAGCTTTCTTT. As protein: CASSQDFRGRGTEAFF.